This T cell receptor beta chain is from a study of blood T cell repertoires in COVID-19. Study details: The analysed material was cDNA or gDNA that came from T cells, B-cell-depleted T cells, or PBMCs.

The CDR3 sequence is 14 residues long. V dropped 4 bases and J dropped 0 bases, with 11 bases sitting between them. Germline CDR1 is SGHRS and CDR2 is YFSETQ. Data came from immunoSEQ multiplex PCR; TCRdb stores just in-frame clones and leaves some out. The sample holds approximately 140,000 clones, roughly 84% seen once. Participant-given clinical history determined each cohort assignment. The rearrangement links TRBV5-1 to TRBJ2-7; D may be TRBD1 (6 bases). Sequencing used PBMCs or T cells enriched from blood (not recorded which). This TCR came from a woman between 50 and 59 years old who had been exposed to COVID-19. Written as DNA, the CDR3 is TGCGCCAGCAGCAGACAGGCCGGCTCCTACGAGCAGTACTTC. Residues: CASSRQAGSYEQYF.